Shown below are 23 T cell receptor beta chains from a single sample sequenced in a study of radiation and T cells in renal cell carcinoma. Time point in this sample: blood 4 weeks post-SBRT, at nephrectomy. As to treatment: 15 Gy SBRT to primary tumor, nephrectomy 4 weeks later. Profiling relied on immunoSEQ multiplex PCR, and the TCRdb table lists in-frame clones only, not all of them. Among roughly 92,000 clones listed, more than 65% were seen once. The sample here was blood, taken from a patient whose treatment included radiotherapy and nephrectomy. Receptors originate from a man aged 55 to 70 with renal cell carcinoma.

J is TRBJ1-2 and V is TRBV6-1, with D perhaps matching TRBD1 (6 bases). Germline loops: CDR1 MNHNS, CDR2 SASEGT. This CDR3 region has 12 residues. The ends were cut back, 2 bases at V and 6 bases at J, with 7 bases in the middle. This CDR3 reads CASSETGNGYTF. The CDR3 DNA reads as TGTGCCAGCAGTGAAACAGGGAATGGCTACACCTTC.

This chain uses TRBV5-4 with TRBJ2-7; TRBD2 matches 14 bases. The CDR3 extends over 17 amino acids. Losses at the gene ends were 1 base for V and 4 bases for J; bases not matched to a gene: 7. Germline V CDR1 and CDR2: SGHNT, YYREEE (reference sequence). The CDR3 reads CASSLWTSGRSLYEQYF. For the CDR3, the DNA is TGTGCCAGCAGCTTGTGGACTAGCGGGAGGAGTTTGTACGAGCAGTACTTC.

V gene TRBV5-1 combines with J gene TRBJ2-3; 10 nucleotides agree with TRBD2. From germline, CDR1 is SGHRS and CDR2 YFSETQ. This CDR3 spans 16 amino acids. Trimming removed 3 bases from V and 1 base from J; junction bases left unmatched: 5. The CDR3 nucleotides are TGCGCCAGCAGCTGGACCGGGACTAGCGGCACAGATACGCAGTATTTT. Its protein product is CASSWTGTSGTDTQYF.

The rearrangement uses TRBV27 and TRBJ2-7; tentatively, D is TRBD2 (6 bases). Trimming shortened V by 3 bases and J by 5 bases, and 11 bases separated the two germline ends. The CDR3 is 13 residues long. Per germline, CDR1 MNHEY and CDR2 SMNVEV (reference sequence). The CDR3, as DNA: TGTGCCAGCAGTTTGATAGGCGGGAACGAGCAGTACTTC. The encoded protein is CASSLIGGNEQYF.

V is TRBV7-6 and J is TRBJ2-2; 9 bases map to TRBD1. The CDR3 contains 18 residues. From germline, CDR1 is SGHVS and CDR2 FNYEAQ. V was pared by 2 bases and J by 6 bases, with 13 bases of the junction left unmatched. The CDR3 here is CASSLPDRGNLIAGELFF. As DNA, the CDR3 is TGTGCCAGCAGCTTACCAGACAGGGGGAACTTGATCGCCGGGGAGCTGTTTTTT.

This chain connects TRBV18 to TRBJ1-1; 8 nucleotides align to TRBD1. In germline, CDR1 is KGHSH, CDR2 LQKENI. Trimming cost V 3 bases and J 4 bases; bases outside gene matches: 7. This CDR3 is 15 amino acids long. The CDR3 loop is CASSPALTGGTEAFF. CDR3 sequence (DNA): TGTGCCAGCTCACCCGCATTAACAGGGGGCACTGAAGCTTTCTTT.

The sample holds one count of this clone. The chain employs TRBV27 and TRBJ1-2, with D unresolved. There are 14 residues in the CDR3. Trimming stripped 5 bases from V and 5 bases from J, with 15 bases between. Germline CDR1 reads MNHEY; CDR2 reads SMNVEV (reference sequence). CDR3 coding DNA: TGTGCCAGCAGTGCCTTGCGAACAGCTTATGGCTACACCTTC. Its translation is CASSALRTAYGYTF.

The V and J genes are TRBV5-1 and TRBJ2-2; possibly TRBD1 for D (5 bases). The V end lost 1 base, the J end lost 0 bases, and 10 bases lay between the germline ends. CDR1 is SGHRS and CDR2 is YFSETQ in the germline V gene. This CDR3 is 16 amino acids long. This chain's CDR3 is CASSLLSGPNTGELFF. DNA of the CDR3: TGCGCCAGCAGCTTGCTTTCAGGGCCGAACACCGGGGAGCTGTTTTTT.

The chain joins TRBV6-6 to TRBJ2-7; weak D call: TRBD1 (8 bases). Trimming took off 2 bases at V and 3 bases at J, with 17 bases between the two ends. This CDR3 is built from 16 residues. Germline CDR1 and CDR2: MNHNY and SVGAGI (reference sequence). CDR3 loop: CASSYAGDRPHYEQYF. DNA of the CDR3: TGTGCCAGCAGTTACGCGGGGGACAGGCCACACTACGAGCAGTACTTC.

The chain couples TRBV4-2 to TRBJ2-3, with D unresolved. Per the germline V gene, CDR1 is LGHNA and CDR2 is YNFKEQ. The V end was cut by 4 bases, the J end by 5 bases, with 13 bases between. The length of the CDR3 is 14 residues. The CDR3: CASSRPSMGDTQYF. The CDR3 DNA follows: TGTGCCAGCAGCCGCCCCTCTATGGGAGATACGCAGTATTTT.

The CDR3 loop is CASSGRGRSGLEPQETQYF. CDR3 sequence (DNA): TGTGCCAGCAGCGGAAGGGGGAGATCCGGGCTCGAACCTCAAGAGACCCAGTACTTC. J is TRBJ2-5 and V is TRBV9; D is perhaps TRBD1 (6 bases). Trimming removed 3 bases at V and 2 bases at J, with 26 bases between. Germline lookup yields CDR1 SGDLS and CDR2 YYNGEE. The CDR3 sequence is 19 residues long.

The chain carries TRBV2 and TRBJ2-3, with D unclear. The CDR3 has 15 amino acids. Trimming took 2 bases from V and 1 from J, leaving 10 bases between them. Germline assignment: CDR1 SNHLY and CDR2 FYNNEI. CDR3 in amino acids: CASSESGRGTDTQYF. CDR3 DNA sequence: TGTGCCAGCAGTGAATCAGGAAGGGGCACAGATACGCAGTATTTT.

The rearrangement uses TRBV28 and TRBJ2-7; D not resolved. CDR1 and CDR2 (germline): MDHEN, SYDVKM. V lost 5 bases and J lost 4, with 9 bases in between. The CDR3 length is 12 residues. The CDR3 spells CASSTGPYEQYF. Written as DNA, the CDR3 is TGTGCCAGCAGTACCGGCCCGTACGAGCAGTACTTC.

The chain recombines TRBV5-1 with TRBJ2-2; the D gene is possibly TRBD1 (6 bases). Germline values: CDR1 SGHRS, CDR2 YFSETQ. There are 18 residues in the CDR3. V shed 1 base and J shed 5 bases, with 21 bases lying between them. The CDR3 sequence is CASSLSGHLIWVTGELFF. CDR3 nucleotide sequence: TGCGCCAGCAGCTTGTCGGGACATCTGATCTGGGTAACCGGGGAGCTGTTTTTT.

The CDR3 protein is CSVYNGTDSYEQYF. CDR3 in DNA: TGCAGCGTTTATAATGGGACGGACTCCTACGAGCAGTACTTC. The chain recombines TRBV29-1 with TRBJ2-7; D tentatively fits TRBD1 or TRBD2 (5 bases each). Trimming stripped 5 bases from V and 0 bases from J, with 14 bases between. Germline values: CDR1 SQVTM, CDR2 ANQGSEA. CDR3 length: 14 residues.

The rearrangement joins TRBV19 to TRBJ2-4; TRBD1 agrees at 12 bases. This CDR3 comprises 20 residues. Germline-derived CDR1 and CDR2 are LNHDA and SQIVND (reference sequence). Trimming removed 5 bases from V and 3 bases from J; junction bases left unmatched: 17. The CDR3 nucleotides read TGTGCCAGTAGTCCTGCCCTGGGACAGGGGGCGCGTGGGGTCAAAAACATTCAGTACTTC. The encoded protein is CASSPALGQGARGVKNIQYF.

The chain employs TRBV15 and TRBJ2-1; D unresolved. CDR1 is LNHNV, CDR2 YYDKDF, per germline (reference sequence). The CDR3 has 15 amino acids. V gave up 4 bases and J gave up 2 bases, with 12 bases separating them. The DNA for the CDR3 is TGTGCCACCAGCACCAGGACCCCCCCCTACAATGAGCAGTTCTTC. This gives the protein CATSTRTPPYNEQFF.

This chain links TRBV10-1 with TRBJ2-2; maybe TRBD1 (5 bases). This CDR3 has 16 residues. Germline V CDR1 and CDR2: WNHNN, SYGVQD (reference sequence). Trimming cost V 6 bases and J 1 base, with 15 bases left between them. The CDR3 region is CASSAGAGLNTGELFF. The CDR3 DNA reads as TGCGCCAGCAGCGCCGGAGCAGGGTTGAACACCGGGGAGCTGTTTTTT.

This chain joins TRBV7-9 and TRBJ2-3; TRBD2 is a possible D gene (6 bases). The CDR3 extends over 16 amino acids. Trimming stripped 1 base from V and 0 bases from J, with 11 bases between. The V gene's germline CDR1 is SEHNR and CDR2 FQNEAQ (reference sequence). In nucleotides, the CDR3 is TGTGCCAGCAGCTTAGTGACGGCGGGGAGCACAGATACGCAGTATTTT. It yields the protein CASSLVTAGSTDTQYF.

This clone was recorded only once. The gene calls are TRBV10-3 and TRBJ2-3; 10 nucleotides match TRBD2. This CDR3 is 16 amino acids long. Germline CDR1 reads ENHRY; CDR2 reads SYGVKD. J gave up 6 bases and V 4 bases, and 10 bases lay outside the gene matches. CDR3 DNA: TGTGCCATCAGTGCTCTGACTAGCGGGCTCTCTGATACGCAGTATTTT. Translation: CAISALTSGLSDTQYF.

The V call is TRBV28, the J call TRBJ2-3; TRBD1 agrees at 7 bases. After removal of 8 bases from V and 1 base from J, the junction contained 9 bases not matched to a gene. Germline lookup yields CDR1 MDHEN and CDR2 SYDVKM. The length of the CDR3 is 15 residues. CDR3 coding DNA: TGTGCCAGCCGTCAGGGCGGACAGGGCACAGATACGCAGTATTTT. Translating it yields CASRQGGQGTDTQYF.

This rearrangement joins TRBV28 to TRBJ1-1; the D gene is possibly TRBD1 (6 bases). Trimming shortened V by 3 bases and J by 1 base, and 9 bases separated the two germline ends. The CDR3 has 14 residues. Germline V lookup: CDR1 MDHEN, CDR2 SYDVKM. DNA of the CDR3: TGTGCCAGCAGTTTGGGACACCGGAACACTGAAGCTTTCTTT. Translating it yields CASSLGHRNTEAFF.

V and J are TRBV5-1 and TRBJ1-4, with a tentative D call TRBD1 (5 bases). This CDR3 is 14 amino acids long. V was cut by 4 bases and J by 4 bases, with 11 bases left in between. CDR1 SGHRS and CDR2 YFSETQ come from the germline V gene. CDR3 in amino acids: CASSPNDSNEKLFF. The CDR3 DNA is TGCGCCAGCAGCCCGAATGACAGTAATGAAAAACTGTTTTTT.